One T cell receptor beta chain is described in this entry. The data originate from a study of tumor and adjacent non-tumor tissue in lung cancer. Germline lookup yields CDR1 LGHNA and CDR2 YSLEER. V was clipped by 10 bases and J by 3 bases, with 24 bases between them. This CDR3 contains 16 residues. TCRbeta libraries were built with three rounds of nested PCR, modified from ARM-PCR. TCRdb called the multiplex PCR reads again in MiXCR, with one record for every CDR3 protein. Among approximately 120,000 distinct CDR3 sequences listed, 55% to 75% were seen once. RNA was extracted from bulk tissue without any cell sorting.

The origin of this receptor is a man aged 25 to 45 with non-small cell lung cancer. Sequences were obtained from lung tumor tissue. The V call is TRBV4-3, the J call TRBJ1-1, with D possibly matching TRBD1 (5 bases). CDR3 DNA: TGCGCCAACAACTTTCATCCGGGGGGAATGGACACTGAAGCTTTCTTT. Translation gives CANNFHPGGMDTEAFF.